Presented here are 9 T cell receptor beta chains from one specimen sequenced in a study of intratumoral heterogeneity in liver cancer. Libraries were prepared by immunoSEQ multiplex PCR; TCRdb keeps only in-frame clonotypes and omits some of them. The sample shows 20,000 to 25,000 clones, roughly 66% of them seen only once. The source was tumor-adjacent normal tissue, collected before any cancer treatment. These receptors were taken from a woman aged 70-85 years with hepatocellular carcinoma.

The CDR3 loop is CSASGGSTRQTQYF. The DNA for the CDR3 is TGCAGTGCTAGTGGCGGGAGTACCAGGCAGACCCAGTACTTC. The chain carries TRBV20-1 and TRBJ2-5, with TRBD2 identical over 7 bases. The germline gives CDR1 DFQATT, CDR2 SNEGSKA (reference sequence). With 3 bases clipped from V and 6 bases from J, the junction kept 10 bases outside the gene matches. The CDR3 extends over 14 amino acids.

This chain uses TRBV30 with TRBJ2-3; D is tentatively TRBD1 or TRBD2 (6 bases each). The CDR3 consists of 16 residues. Trimming cost V 3 bases and J 1 base, with 17 bases left between them. The germline CDR1 and CDR2 sequences are GTSNPN and SVGIG (reference sequence). CDR3 bases: TGTGCCTGGAGGACAGGAGGGGTTCGCGGCACAGATACGCAGTATTTT. This sequence encodes CAWRTGGVRGTDTQYF.

The chain recombines TRBV10-3 with TRBJ2-5; either TRBD1 or TRBD2 may supply D (6 bases each). CDR1 ENHRY and CDR2 SYGVKD come from the germline V gene. V was shortened by 11 bases and J by 4 bases, with 20 bases between the two germline ends. The CDR3 has 14 residues. As DNA, the CDR3 is TGTGCCTCTAGTTCGGGGGCTTCAGGAGAGACCCAGTACTTC. Its translation: CASSSGASGETQYF.

The chain joins TRBV7-2 to TRBJ2-7; possibly TRBD2 for D (6 bases). V gave up 3 bases and J gave up 3 bases, with 12 bases separating them. The germline gives CDR1 SGHTA, CDR2 FQGNSA. CDR3 length: 14 residues. As DNA, the CDR3 is TGTGCCAGCAGCTTGACTTGGGGGGACTACGAGCAGTACTTC. It is translated as CASSLTWGDYEQYF. The full variable domain, completed using reference TRBV7-2 and TRBJ2-7, is GAGVSQSPSNKVTEKGKDVELRCDPISGHTALYWYRQSLGQGLEFLIYFQGNSAPDKSGLPSDRFSAERTGGSVSTLTIQRTQQEDSAVYLCASSLTWGDYEQYFGPGTRLTVT.

The genes are TRBV12-3 or TRBV12-4 and TRBJ2-3; weak D call: TRBD2 (6 bases). The CDR3 extends over 13 amino acids. Trimming left V 7 bases short and J 11 bases short, with 19 bases between. The CDR3, as DNA: TGTGCCAGCACTACTTTCTCGGGGGAGATGCAGTATTTT. It translates to CASTTFSGEMQYF.

The V and J genes are TRBV29-1 and TRBJ2-7; 11 positions match TRBD2. Unmatched junction bases numbered 9, after V lost 4 bases and J lost 7 bases. CDR1 is SQVTM and CDR2 is ANQGSEA in the germline V gene. The CDR3 has 14 amino acids. CDR3 sequence (DNA): TGCAGCGTTGTAGGGCTAGCGGGAGGAGGTGAGCAGTACTTC. Amino acid sequence: CSVVGLAGGGEQYF.

The V call is TRBV7-3, the J call TRBJ2-3; 11 positions match TRBD2. This CDR3 contains 19 residues. The germline gives CDR1 SGHTA, CDR2 FQGTGA. V was clipped by 1 base and J by 1 base; unmatched bases: 10. The CDR3 loop reads CASSLSSRLGLAGTDTQYF. The CDR3 bases are TGTGCCAGCAGCTTAAGTAGTCGCCTGGGACTAGCGGGCACAGATACGCAGTATTTT.

The chain links TRBV5-1 to TRBJ2-1; TRBD1 aligns across 7 bases. The CDR3 loop spans 15 amino acids. CDR1 is SGHRS, CDR2 YFSETQ, per germline. After removal of 0 bases from V and 3 bases from J, the junction contained 3 bases not matched to a gene. CDR3 loop: CASSLAGQHYNEQFF. DNA for the CDR3: TGCGCCAGCAGCTTGGCGGGACAGCACTACAATGAGCAGTTCTTC. The full variable domain, its missing parts supplied by reference TRBV5-1 and TRBJ2-1, is KAGVTQTPRYLIKTRGQQVTLSCSPISGHRSVSWYQQTPGQGLQFLFEYFSETQRNKGNFPGRFSGRQFSNSRSEMNVSTLELGDSALYLCASSLAGQHYNEQFFGPGTRLTVL.

This chain links TRBV9 with TRBJ2-1; no clear D gene. This CDR3 comprises 20 residues. With 3 bases removed from V and 0 bases from J, the gap between germline ends came to 25 bases. The germline V gene has CDR1 SGDLS and CDR2 YYNGEE. CDR3 protein: CASSGAPGRTTKSSYNEQFF. In DNA, the CDR3 is TGTGCCAGCAGCGGAGCCCCGGGCAGGACCACTAAAAGCTCCTACAATGAGCAGTTCTTC.